The 26 T cell receptor beta chains presented below share a single source sample, sequenced in a study of immune characterization of retroperitoneal liposarcoma. Each CDR3 protein gets one entry after TCRdb re-called the PCR reads with MiXCR. Of about 2,600 distinct CDR3 sequences listed, about half are singletons. Sequencing used tumor tissue. These receptors originate from a female donor with retroperitoneal liposarcoma.

The rearrangement joins TRBV7-6 to TRBJ2-1; 8 bases align to TRBD2. Germline V lookup: CDR1 SGHVS, CDR2 FNYEAQ. The CDR3 runs to 16 residues. V gave up 1 base and J gave up 8 bases; unmatched junction bases: 10. This chain's CDR3 is CASSLGDRGGRDEQFF. The CDR3 DNA is TGTGCCAGCAGCTTAGGAGACCGGGGGGGCCGCGATGAGCAGTTCTTC.

The gene calls are TRBV5-8 and TRBJ2-5; TRBD1 aligns across 9 bases. The CDR3 spans 16 residues. The J segment lost 2 bases and the V segment lost 2 bases, leaving 7 bases of the junction unmatched. CDR1 is SGHTS, CDR2 YDEGEE, per germline. CDR3 sequence (DNA): TGTGCCAGCAGCTTAACCGGGACAGGGAGTCAAGAGACCCAGTACTTC. Translation: CASSLTGTGSQETQYF.

This clonotype was detected once. The chain carries TRBV12-3 or TRBV12-4 and TRBJ2-1, with 7 nucleotides matching TRBD2. After removal of 7 bases from V and 8 bases from J, the junction contained 11 bases not matched to a gene. The CDR3 length is 14 residues. The CDR3 is CASNSPGLPYEQFF. The CDR3 DNA sequence: TGTGCCAGCAATTCCCCGGGACTACCTTATGAGCAGTTCTTC.

This clonotype was seen a few times. The chain employs TRBV6-6 and TRBJ2-2, with TRBD2 matching 14 bases. Germline values: CDR1 MNHNY, CDR2 SVGAGI (reference sequence). The CDR3 has 19 amino acids. J gave up 4 bases and V 8 bases, and 15 bases lay outside the gene matches. The chain's CDR3 is CASRLTSGRAPLSTGELFF. The CDR3 bases are TGTGCCAGCCGCCTGACTAGCGGGAGGGCCCCATTAAGCACCGGGGAGCTGTTTTTT.

This clonotype was counted only a few times. At one of its ends the junction is not consistent with the germline gene, which may arise from a read error. The chain joins TRBV7-9 to TRBJ1-1; the D is unclear. This CDR3 has 13 amino acids. Germline assignment: CDR1 SEHNR and CDR2 FQNEAQ (reference sequence). The CDR3 spells CASSLAGAVEAFF. CDR3 DNA: TGTGCCAGTAGCTTAGCCGGAGCAGTTGAAGCTTTCTTT.

CDR3 nucleotides: TGTGCCAGCAGCTTAGCGCTTCTAGCGGGAGCTAATGAGCAGTTCTTC. It yields the protein CASSLALLAGANEQFF. V is TRBV7-2 and J is TRBJ2-1; 10 nucleotides match TRBD2. This CDR3 is 16 amino acids long. CDR1 and CDR2 from the germline V gene are SGHTA and FQGNSA. V was clipped by 0 bases and J by 7 bases; unmatched bases: 6. Looking up the rest from reference TRBV7-2 and TRBJ2-1 gives the full variable domain: GAGVSQSPSNKVTEKGKDVELRCDPISGHTALYWYRQSLGQGLEFLIYFQGNSAPDKSGLPSDRFSAERTGGSVSTLTIQRTQQEDSAVYLCASSLALLAGANEQFFGPGTRLTVL.

In this sample, this clonotype is medium-sized (0.01 to 0.1%). J is TRBJ2-7 and V is TRBV6-1, with TRBD1 identical over 12 bases. The CDR3 has 14 residues. The germline V gene has CDR1 MNHNS and CDR2 SASEGT. Unmatched junction bases numbered 6, after V lost 11 bases and J lost 1 base. The CDR3 nucleotides read TGTGCCTACGGGACAGGGGGCGCTTCCTACGAGCAGTACTTC. Translated, it gives CAYGTGGASYEQYF.

Only a few counts were recorded for this clonotype. The rearrangement links TRBV27 to TRBJ2-5; the D gene is possibly TRBD1 (6 bases). V was cut by 1 base and J by 2 bases, with 11 bases left in between. Germline V gene sequence: CDR1 MNHEY, CDR2 SMNVEV (reference sequence). This CDR3 is built from 15 residues. The CDR3 protein is CASSLLPGTQETQYF. The CDR3 DNA reads as TGTGCCAGCAGTTTATTACCGGGGACACAAGAGACCCAGTACTTC.

The chain carries TRBV5-1 and TRBJ2-1, with TRBD1 matching over 7 bases. This CDR3 has 15 amino acids. Germline assignment: CDR1 SGHRS and CDR2 YFSETQ. The V gene end was trimmed by 4 bases and the J gene end by 4 bases; junction bases not matched to a gene: 8. CDR3 nucleotides: TGCGCCAGCAGCCCCGGGACAGTCATTTACAATGAGCAGTTCTTC. Protein: CASSPGTVIYNEQFF.

The J gene is TRBJ2-3, the V gene TRBV6-1, with 12 bases fitting TRBD1. CDR3 length: 15 amino acids. Germline V gene lookup returns CDR1 MNHNS and CDR2 SASEGT. Trimming at V came to 10 bases and at J to 6 bases, leaving 11 bases not matched to a gene. This chain's CDR3 is CATSPFGTGGDTQYF. CDR3 nucleotide sequence: TGTGCCACCTCTCCTTTCGGGACAGGGGGCGATACGCAGTATTTT.

The rearrangement links TRBV27 to TRBJ2-1, with 7 bases identical to TRBD1. Matching the DNA end better, TRBJ2-7 makes the J call doubtful. Germline CDR1 reads MNHEY; CDR2 reads SMNVEV (reference sequence). The CDR3 covers 13 residues. In nucleotides, the CDR3 is TGTGCCAGCATCGGGACAGTCTCCTACGAGCAGTACTTC. Translating gives CASIGTVSYEQYF.

This clonotype was detected only a few times. This chain uses TRBV12-3 or TRBV12-4 with TRBJ2-1; 9 bases line up with TRBD2. Matching the DNA end better, TRBJ2-7 makes the J call doubtful. This CDR3 contains 15 residues. The CDR3: CASSLASGSLGEQYF. Written as DNA, the CDR3 is TGTGCCAGCAGTTTAGCTAGCGGGAGTCTCGGCGAGCAGTACTTC.

The chain couples TRBV7-3 to TRBJ2-3; maybe TRBD1 (6 bases). Germline assignment: CDR1 SGHTA and CDR2 FQGTGA. The V gene lost 2 bases and the J gene lost 1 base, with 13 bases spanning the gap. The CDR3 loop spans 16 amino acids. CDR3 DNA: TGTGCCAGCAGCTTACGTGGCAGGGGAGGCACAGATACGCAGTATTTT. Amino acids: CASSLRGRGGTDTQYF.

This chain joins TRBV6-1 and TRBJ2-3, with D possibly being TRBD2 (5 bases). The J call may be mistaken, given a closer DNA end match to TRBJ2-1. CDR3 size: 14 residues. Germline V CDR1 and CDR2: MNHNS, SASEGT. The chain's CDR3 is CASSPTTDSGEQFF. The DNA of the CDR3 is TGTGCCAGCAGCCCGACGACGGACTCCGGGGAGCAGTTCTTC.

This clonotype was seen once. This chain links TRBV24-1 with TRBJ2-1; D perhaps matches TRBD1 (5 bases). The length of the CDR3 is 19 residues. The germline gives CDR1 KGHDR, CDR2 SFDVKD. The ends were cut back, 5 bases at V and 0 bases at J, with 22 bases in the middle. CDR3 in amino acids: CATSVVGRKGFGSYNEQFF. In DNA, the CDR3 is TGTGCCACCAGTGTGGTCGGCCGAAAGGGGTTTGGCTCCTACAATGAGCAGTTCTTC.

This clonotype showed up just a few times. The chain couples TRBV28 to TRBJ2-7; 8 positions match TRBD1. In germline, CDR1 is MDHEN, CDR2 SYDVKM. This CDR3 region has 16 residues. Unmatched junction bases numbered 11, after V lost 5 bases and J lost 2 bases. The CDR3 nucleotides are TGTGCCAGCAGTCCTCCCCGGACAGGGTTGGCCTACGAGCAGTACTTC. This codes for CASSPPRTGLAYEQYF.

This chain joins TRBV6-1 and TRBJ2-4; maybe TRBD1 (5 bases). The J call is uncertain, as TRBJ2-7 better fits the DNA end. Germline V gives CDR1 MNHNS, CDR2 SASEGT. The CDR3 length is 12 residues. The CDR3 is CAIRVGSYEQYF. In DNA, the CDR3 is TGTGCCATCAGGGTAGGGTCCTACGAGCAGTACTTC.

The CDR3 region is CASSLAGPNEQFF. DNA for the CDR3: TGCGCCAGCAGCTTGGCTGGGCCCAATGAGCAGTTCTTC. J is TRBJ2-1 and V is TRBV5-1, with D hard to call. Germline assignment: CDR1 SGHRS and CDR2 YFSETQ. V lost 0 bases to trimming and J lost 6 bases, with 7 bases between them. This CDR3 is 13 amino acids long.

This chain links TRBV6-1 with TRBJ2-1, with 12 bases identical to TRBD2. Germline CDR1 MNHNS, CDR2 SASEGT. The CDR3 contains 14 residues. J lost 7 bases, V lost 10 bases, and 8 bases had no gene match. CDR3: CATGGLAGRNEQFF. The CDR3 DNA is TGTGCCACCGGTGGACTAGCGGGGAGGAATGAGCAGTTCTTC.

A few counts support this clonotype. The V call is TRBV6-1, the J call TRBJ2-1; TRBD2 matches 13 bases. Trimming took 4 bases from V and 6 from J; bases not matched to a gene: 12. The CDR3 has 18 amino acids. The germline gives CDR1 MNHNS, CDR2 SASEGT. CDR3 in DNA: TGTGCCAGCAGTGGCGGAATACCGGGACTAGCGGGACTCAATGAGCAGTTCTTC. Translation gives CASSGGIPGLAGLNEQFF.

This chain links TRBV6-1 with TRBJ2-1; 13 bases match TRBD2. Losses at the gene ends were 5 bases for V and 6 bases for J; bases not matched to a gene: 10. The CDR3 is 17 amino acids. Germline lookup yields CDR1 MNHNS and CDR2 SASEGT. The CDR3 region is CASSRGTSGKSPNEQFF. The CDR3 region has the DNA TGTGCCAGCAGTAGGGGGACTAGCGGGAAAAGCCCCAATGAGCAGTTCTTC.

The chain recombines TRBV7-6 with TRBJ2-5; D not certain. The germline V gene encodes CDR1 SGHVS and CDR2 FNYEAQ. The CDR3 consists of 13 residues. V was clipped by 4 bases and J by 4 bases, with 10 bases between them. In nucleotides, the CDR3 is TGTGCCAGCAGCTCCGAGCGCGGAGAGACCCAGTACTTC. Translated: CASSSERGETQYF.

This chain uses TRBV5-6 with TRBJ2-1; possibly TRBD2 for D (6 bases). Per the germline V gene, CDR1 is SGHDT and CDR2 is YYEEEE. The CDR3 covers 17 residues. Trimming stripped 2 bases from V and 0 bases from J, with 15 bases between. In DNA, the CDR3 is TGTGCCAGCAGCTTCATTGGAGGGCTGAGCTCCTACAATGAGCAGTTCTTC. Its protein is CASSFIGGLSSYNEQFF.

J is TRBJ2-1 and V is TRBV7-2; 8 bases are a match to TRBD2. The tail of the sequence fits TRBJ2-7 better, so the J call may be wrong. This CDR3 contains 14 residues. Per germline, CDR1 SGHTA and CDR2 FQGNSA. CDR3 DNA: TGTGCCAGCAGCTTTACTAGCGGATCGTCTGAGCAGTACTTC. Amino acids: CASSFTSGSSEQYF.

The chain combines TRBV6-6 with TRBJ2-1; TRBD2 matches at 12 bases. The V segment lost 5 bases and the J segment 6 bases; nucleotides outside the gene matches: 8. Germline-derived CDR1 and CDR2 are MNHNY and SVGAGI (reference sequence). CDR3 length: 16 amino acids. The CDR3 DNA is TGTGCCAGCAGTGCCGGGACTAGCGGGCTCTTCAATGAGCAGTTCTTC. This encodes CASSAGTSGLFNEQFF.

A few counts support this clonotype. The chain combines TRBV6-1 with TRBJ1-4, with D uncertain. Trimming stripped 4 bases from V and 2 bases from J, with 14 bases between. CDR3 length equals 16 residues. Germline CDR1 is MNHNS and CDR2 is SASEGT. CDR3 residues: CASSALSPGTNEKLFF. The CDR3 bases are TGTGCCAGCAGTGCCCTGTCCCCTGGGACTAATGAAAAACTGTTTTTT.